This T cell receptor beta chain was captured in a study of T-cell reconstitution after alpha-beta-depleted transplantation in children. The TCRbeta library incorporated unique molecular identifiers. TCRdb reprocessed the PCR reads with MiXCR, giving one entry per CDR3 protein. The repertoire has roughly 200,000 distinct CDR3 sequences, around 9.5% of them found once; the top ten carry 5% to 7%. The CDR3 has 16 residues. Germline V lookup: CDR1 LGHNA, CDR2 YNFKEQ. Trimming shortened V by 1 base and J by 0 bases, and 11 bases separated the two germline ends. This TCR came from a human donor who donated a stem cell graft to a child with acute lymphoblastic leukemia. The J gene is TRBJ2-3, the V gene TRBV4-2; a weak D match, TRBD2 (5 bases). Material: PBMCs from the stem cell graft donor, obtained from the stem cell graft. This CDR3 is CASSQVSGLSTDTQYF. CDR3 in DNA: TGTGCCAGCAGCCAAGTTTCAGGACTCAGCACAGATACGCAGTATTTT.